This is a list of T cell receptor beta chains from one sample in a study of T cell responses to AZD1222 COVID-19 vaccine. Sequenced by immunoSEQ multiplex PCR; TCRdb stores in-frame clones only, minus some. Counted here are around 140,000 clones, more than 85% occurring once; the ten biggest clones make up 1.5% to 2%. Sequencing used peripheral blood, obtained 28 days after the second AZD1222 dose. These receptors all stem from an adult who received the AZD1222 COVID-19 vaccine. CDR3s include the opening cysteine and the closing phenylalanine or tryptophan. Each record gives: clone size, J gene, V gene, D gene, CDR3 DNA, CDR3 protein. A D gene is named only where the DNA matches it firmly. Not all rows give a size; the values are once, few, many and, for expanded clones, a class.

clone_size: NA
j_call: TRBJ2-1
v_call: TRBV7-9
d_call: TRBD2
cdr3_nt: TGTGCCAGCAGCCCATCGGGACTAGCGGGTCACTCCTACAATGAGCAGTTCTTC
cdr3_aa: CASSPSGLAGHSYNEQFF

clone_size: NA
j_call: TRBJ2-1
v_call: TRBV11-1
d_call: TRBD2
cdr3_nt: TGTGCCAGCAGCTTAGCGGGGGGGAAATACAATGAGCAGTTCTTC
cdr3_aa: CASSLAGGKYNEQFF

clone_size: NA
j_call: TRBJ2-3
v_call: TRBV24-1
d_call: NA
cdr3_nt: TGTGCCACCAGTGATTTGGTGGGAGATACGCAGTATTTT
cdr3_aa: CATSDLVGDTQYF

clone_size: NA
j_call: TRBJ1-2
v_call: TRBV2
d_call: NA
cdr3_nt: TGTGCCAGCAGTATCACAGCTTATGGCTACACCTTC
cdr3_aa: CASSITAYGYTF

clone_size: NA
j_call: TRBJ1-5
v_call: TRBV2
d_call: TRBD1
cdr3_nt: TGTGCCAGCAGATGGACAGGGGATCAGCCCCAGCATTTT
cdr3_aa: CASRWTGDQPQHF

clone_size: NA
j_call: TRBJ2-3
v_call: TRBV7-9
d_call: NA
cdr3_nt: TGTGCCAGCAGCTCCAGATTATTCACAGATACGCAGTATTTT
cdr3_aa: CASSSRLFTDTQYF

clone_size: NA
j_call: TRBJ1-6
v_call: TRBV15
d_call: NA
cdr3_nt: TGTGCCACCAGCAGAGATACGGGGCCGGTGAACTCCTATAATTCACCCCTCCACTTT
cdr3_aa: CATSRDTGPVNSYNSPLHF

clone_size: NA
j_call: TRBJ2-3
v_call: TRBV3-1/TRBV3-2
d_call: TRBD2
cdr3_nt: TGTGCCAGCAGCCCTGGGACTAGCGGGAGGGAATACACAGATACGCAGTATTTT
cdr3_aa: CASSPGTSGREYTDTQYF

clone_size: NA
j_call: TRBJ2-2
v_call: TRBV2
d_call: NA
cdr3_nt: TGTGCCAGCGCCCGGGACATCGGCGGGGAGCTGTTTTTT
cdr3_aa: CASARDIGGELFF

clone_size: NA
j_call: TRBJ1-5
v_call: TRBV6-1
d_call: NA
cdr3_nt: TGTGCCAGCAGTGAAGGGATAGGGGGCAATCAGCCCCAGCATTTT
cdr3_aa: CASSEGIGGNQPQHF

clone_size: NA
j_call: TRBJ2-2
v_call: TRBV11-3
d_call: TRBD1
cdr3_nt: TGTGCCAGCAGCTTCCTCGGACAGGGGGCCGGGGAGCTGTTTTTT
cdr3_aa: CASSFLGQGAGELFF

clone_size: NA
j_call: TRBJ1-2
v_call: TRBV21-1
d_call: NA
cdr3_nt: TGTGCCAGCAGTACAGGGCTTGGCTACACCTTC
cdr3_aa: CASSTGLGYTF

clone_size: NA
j_call: TRBJ1-2
v_call: TRBV4-1
d_call: NA
cdr3_nt: TGCGCCAGCAGCCAAGTTACCGGCTATGGCTACACCTTC
cdr3_aa: CASSQVTGYGYTF

clone_size: NA
j_call: TRBJ2-5
v_call: TRBV5-1
d_call: NA
cdr3_nt: TGCGCCAGCAGCTTGAAGGATCGGGCACTCCTGTCCCAAGAGACCCAGTACTTC
cdr3_aa: CASSLKDRALLSQETQYF

clone_size: NA
j_call: TRBJ1-2
v_call: TRBV3-1/TRBV3-2
d_call: NA
cdr3_nt: TGTGCCAGCAGCCTCAGGGGTAACTATGGCTACACCTTC
cdr3_aa: CASSLRGNYGYTF

clone_size: NA
j_call: TRBJ2-7
v_call: TRBV5-1
d_call: NA
cdr3_nt: TGCGCCAGCAGCTTGGAAAGTCCGTCATATATTTACCAGCAGTACTTC
cdr3_aa: CASSLESPSYIYQQYF

clone_size: NA
j_call: TRBJ1-3
v_call: TRBV2
d_call: NA
cdr3_nt: TGTGCCAGCAGATCTTCCGGAAACACCATATATTTT
cdr3_aa: CASRSSGNTIYF

clone_size: NA
j_call: TRBJ1-5
v_call: TRBV18
d_call: TRBD1
cdr3_nt: TGTGCCAGCTCACCATCGACAGGGGGAGGCAATCAGCCCCAGCATTTT
cdr3_aa: CASSPSTGGGNQPQHF

clone_size: NA
j_call: TRBJ1-1
v_call: TRBV18
d_call: NA
cdr3_nt: TGTGCCAGCTCACCTTGGGCAGACCCGAACACTGAAGCTTTCTTT
cdr3_aa: CASSPWADPNTEAFF

clone_size: NA
j_call: TRBJ1-2
v_call: TRBV29-1
d_call: NA
cdr3_nt: TGCAGCGTTGACGGCAATGCTAACTATGGCTACACCTTC
cdr3_aa: CSVDGNANYGYTF

clone_size: once
j_call: TRBJ2-1
v_call: TRBV5-1
d_call: TRBD1
cdr3_nt: TGCGCCAGCAGCTTGGGGCAGGGGGCGGGATATGAGCAGTTCTTC
cdr3_aa: CASSLGQGAGYEQFF

clone_size: NA
j_call: TRBJ2-2
v_call: TRBV4-3
d_call: NA
cdr3_nt: TGCGCCAGCAGCCAAGATCGCGGGAACACCGGGGAGCTGTTTTTT
cdr3_aa: CASSQDRGNTGELFF

clone_size: NA
j_call: TRBJ2-3
v_call: TRBV5-4
d_call: TRBD1
cdr3_nt: TGTGCCAGCAGCAACCGGGACAGGGGGACAGATACGCAGTATTTT
cdr3_aa: CASSNRDRGTDTQYF

clone_size: NA
j_call: TRBJ2-7
v_call: TRBV6-1
d_call: TRBD1
cdr3_nt: TGTGCCAGCAGTGAAGCGGCGACAGGGCAATACTACGAGCAGTACTTC
cdr3_aa: CASSEAATGQYYEQYF

clone_size: NA
j_call: TRBJ2-5
v_call: TRBV19
d_call: NA
cdr3_nt: TGTGCCAGTAGTATTCGGAACAGGGCGGGGGAGACCCAGTACTTC
cdr3_aa: CASSIRNRAGETQYF

clone_size: NA
j_call: TRBJ2-2
v_call: TRBV6-4
d_call: TRBD2
cdr3_nt: TGTGCCAGCAGTGAATTTTTAGCGGGGCTGAACACCGGGGAGCTGTTTTTT
cdr3_aa: CASSEFLAGLNTGELFF

clone_size: NA
j_call: TRBJ1-6
v_call: TRBV18
d_call: NA
cdr3_nt: TGTGCCAGCTCACCGGCGACGGATTCACCCCTCCACTTT
cdr3_aa: CASSPATDSPLHF

clone_size: NA
j_call: TRBJ1-1
v_call: TRBV7-2
d_call: TRBD1
cdr3_nt: TGTGCCAGCAGCTCGGGCCCCCTTTGGGCAGGGGGAAGGAACACTGAAGCTTTCTTT
cdr3_aa: CASSSGPLWAGGRNTEAFF

clone_size: NA
j_call: TRBJ2-3
v_call: TRBV7-6
d_call: TRBD2
cdr3_nt: TGTGCCAGCAGCTCAGGACTAGCGGGAGGGCTTAGCACAGATACGCAGTATTTT
cdr3_aa: CASSSGLAGGLSTDTQYF

clone_size: NA
j_call: TRBJ1-5
v_call: TRBV27
d_call: NA
cdr3_nt: TGTGCCAGCAGTCGGACACAGGATAGCAATCAGCCCCAGCATTTT
cdr3_aa: CASSRTQDSNQPQHF

clone_size: NA
j_call: TRBJ2-1
v_call: TRBV5-5
d_call: NA
cdr3_nt: TGTGCCAGCAGCATTAGCGGTAGCTCCTACAATGAGCAGTTCTTC
cdr3_aa: CASSISGSSYNEQFF

clone_size: NA
j_call: TRBJ1-6
v_call: TRBV6-2/TRBV6-3
d_call: NA
cdr3_nt: TGTGCCAGCAGTCGAGGTCCTGCCTTGGGTTCACCCCTCCACTTT
cdr3_aa: CASSRGPALGSPLHF

clone_size: NA
j_call: TRBJ2-1
v_call: TRBV28
d_call: NA
cdr3_nt: TGTGCCAGCAGTCCAGCCGGTGAGCAGTTCTTC
cdr3_aa: CASSPAGEQFF

clone_size: NA
j_call: TRBJ2-3
v_call: TRBV9
d_call: NA
cdr3_nt: TGTGCCAGCAGCGCCTGGGACACCAGCACAGATACGCAGTATTTT
cdr3_aa: CASSAWDTSTDTQYF

clone_size: few
j_call: TRBJ2-5
v_call: TRBV5-1
d_call: TRBD1
cdr3_nt: TGCGCCAGCAGCTTGGGACAGGGGGGTTCAGAGACCCAGTACTTC
cdr3_aa: CASSLGQGGSETQYF

clone_size: NA
j_call: TRBJ2-3
v_call: TRBV2
d_call: TRBD2
cdr3_nt: TGTGCCAGCAAACAGGCTAGCGGGGGAGATACGCAGTATTTT
cdr3_aa: CASKQASGGDTQYF

clone_size: NA
j_call: TRBJ2-1
v_call: TRBV29-1
d_call: NA
cdr3_nt: TGCAGCGTTGAACCCCTGACTTACCTTACCTACAATGAGCAGTTCTTC
cdr3_aa: CSVEPLTYLTYNEQFF

clone_size: NA
j_call: TRBJ1-1
v_call: TRBV7-9
d_call: NA
cdr3_nt: TGTGCCAGCAGCGCCCATTTGGACACTGAAGCTTTCTTT
cdr3_aa: CASSAHLDTEAFF

clone_size: NA
j_call: TRBJ2-1
v_call: TRBV29-1
d_call: NA
cdr3_nt: TGCAGCACGGCGGACGCCTACTCCGGTCATGAGCAGTTCTTC
cdr3_aa: CSTADAYSGHEQFF

clone_size: NA
j_call: TRBJ1-5
v_call: TRBV10-3
d_call: NA
cdr3_nt: TGTGCCATCAGTGAGTCCAAAGGGAACTTGGCCAATCAGCCCCAGCATTTT
cdr3_aa: CAISESKGNLANQPQHF

clone_size: NA
j_call: TRBJ2-5
v_call: TRBV11-2
d_call: TRBD1
cdr3_nt: TGTGCCAGCAGCTTAATGGGACAGGGAGAAGAGACCCAGTACTTC
cdr3_aa: CASSLMGQGEETQYF

clone_size: NA
j_call: TRBJ1-4
v_call: TRBV5-1
d_call: TRBD1
cdr3_nt: TGCGCCAGCAGCTCACAGGGGGCAGGAAAACTGTTTTTT
cdr3_aa: CASSSQGAGKLFF

clone_size: NA
j_call: TRBJ1-1
v_call: TRBV12-5
d_call: NA
cdr3_nt: TGTGCTAGTGGTTTGGTAGTCGGGGGGCTTAACACTGAAGCTTTCTTT
cdr3_aa: CASGLVVGGLNTEAFF

clone_size: NA
j_call: TRBJ1-1
v_call: TRBV5-8
d_call: TRBD1
cdr3_nt: TGTGCCAGCAGGGGGGGACAGGGGCGGAGGACCACTGAAGCTTTCTTT
cdr3_aa: CASRGGQGRRTTEAFF

clone_size: NA
j_call: TRBJ1-2
v_call: TRBV5-4
d_call: NA
cdr3_nt: TGTGCCAGCAGCCAGGGGATTACTAACTATGGCTACACCTTC
cdr3_aa: CASSQGITNYGYTF

clone_size: NA
j_call: TRBJ2-3
v_call: TRBV6-1
d_call: NA
cdr3_nt: TGTGCCAGCAGTGAAAGCCTCTACCACACAGATACGCAGTATTTT
cdr3_aa: CASSESLYHTDTQYF